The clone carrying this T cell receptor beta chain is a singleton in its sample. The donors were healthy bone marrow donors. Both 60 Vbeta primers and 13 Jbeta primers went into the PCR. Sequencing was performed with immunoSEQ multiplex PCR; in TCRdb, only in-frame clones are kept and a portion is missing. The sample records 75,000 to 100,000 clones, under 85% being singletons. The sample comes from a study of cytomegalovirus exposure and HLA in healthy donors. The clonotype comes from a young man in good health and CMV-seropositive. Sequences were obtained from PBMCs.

CDR3 amino acids: CASIPGTGAHEQYF. CDR3 nucleotides: TGCGCCAGCATACCCGGGACAGGGGCGCACGAGCAGTACTTC. The rearrangement joins TRBV5-1 to TRBJ2-7, with 10 bases matching TRBD1. CDR1 is SGHRS, CDR2 YFSETQ, per germline. The V segment lost 6 bases and the J segment 5 bases; nucleotides outside the gene matches: 8. The CDR3 covers 14 residues.